These 10 T cell receptor beta chains were sequenced from one sample in a study of regulatory T cells in long-lasting Graves disease. CDR3 regions were amplified by Arm-PCR using iRepertoire HTBI primers to build TCR beta libraries. TCRdb independently ran MiXCR on the multiplex PCR reads; one entry per CDR3 protein. The repertoire consists of 360,000 or so distinct CDR3 sequences, with around 23% occurring once and the leading ten covering around 30%. Time point described: persistent/refractory GD, antithyroid drugs over 5 years with positive TRAb. PBMCs were the source of the RNA used for TCR sequencing. The sample here was peripheral blood mononuclear cells (PBMCs), taken when the disease was refractory, from a patient treated with antithyroid drugs. The source is a woman aged 40 to 55 with Graves disease.

This clonotype was seen ten or more times. The V gene is TRBV11-2, the J gene TRBJ2-7; TRBD2 agrees at 8 bases. CDR3 length: 15 amino acids. V dropped 5 bases and J dropped 7; count of bases not matched to a gene: 13. Germline CDR1 and CDR2: SGHAT and FQNNGV. The CDR3 DNA reads as TGTGCCAGCAGCCAGGCCGGGACTAGAGGAAGGGAGCAGTACTTC. It codes for CASSQAGTRGREQYF.

With respect to this clonotype: A much bigger clone sits one base away, suggesting this may be a read error. The chain carries TRBV27 and TRBJ1-1; D gene ambiguous. Germline CDR1 and CDR2: MNHEY and SMNVEV (reference sequence). This CDR3 spans 15 amino acids. Trimming removed 7 bases from V and 8 bases from J, with 23 bases in between. In DNA, the CDR3 is TGTGCCAGCATGCCCCGGACCGGTCTCAATGGGGAAGCTTTCTTT. Its translation is CASMPRTGLNGEAFF.

The rearrangement joins TRBV7-9 to TRBJ2-7; a weak D match, TRBD2 (5 bases). This CDR3 comprises 13 residues. CDR1 SEHNR and CDR2 FQNEAQ come from the germline V gene (reference sequence). The V end lost 6 bases, the J end lost 2 bases, and 11 bases lay between the germline ends. CDR3 DNA: TGTGCCAGCAGGACCCGAGGGACCTACGAGCAGTACTTC. Its protein product is CASRTRGTYEQYF.

The rearrangement links TRBV6-2 or TRBV6-3 to TRBJ1-1, with no clear D. Trimming shortened V by 2 bases and J by 4 bases, and 8 bases separated the two germline ends. Germline CDR1 MNHEY, CDR2 SVGEGT. This CDR3 contains 13 residues. In nucleotides, the CDR3 is TGTGCCAGCAGTTACAGGGATAGCACTGAAGCTTTCTTT. This codes for CASSYRDSTEAFF.

Many counts were recorded for this clonotype. The J gene is TRBJ1-3, the V gene TRBV6-1; maybe TRBD1 (5 bases). This CDR3 is built from 13 residues. V was cut by 5 bases and J by 4 bases, with 9 bases left in between. Germline loops: CDR1 MNHNS, CDR2 SASEGT. The CDR3 DNA is TGTGCCAGCAGTCACCGGGACGGAAACACCATATATTTT. This codes for CASSHRDGNTIYF.

The chain combines TRBV4-2 with TRBJ1-1; D gene ambiguous. The CDR3 runs to 16 residues. V was shortened by 1 base and J by 0 bases, with 12 bases between the two germline ends. Germline V gene sequence: CDR1 LGHNA, CDR2 YNFKEQ. The CDR3 is CASSQVVGQLNTEAFF. The CDR3 nucleotides are TGTGCCAGCAGCCAAGTGGTTGGTCAGTTGAACACTGAAGCTTTCTTT.

The rearrangement uses TRBV28 and TRBJ2-7; 14 nucleotides match TRBD2. The CDR3 extends over 18 amino acids. Looked up from germline, CDR1 is MDHEN and CDR2 is SYDVKM. The V segment lost 6 bases and the J segment 4 bases; nucleotides outside the gene matches: 14. The CDR3 spells CASSEGTSGRSVWYEQYF. The CDR3 DNA reads as TGTGCCAGCAGCGAGGGGACTAGCGGGAGATCTGTGTGGTACGAGCAGTACTTC.

The chain employs TRBV15 and TRBJ1-5; D call uncertain. V shed 4 bases and J shed 0 bases, with 13 bases lying between them. There are 16 residues in the CDR3. Germline V gives CDR1 LNHNV, CDR2 YYDKDF (reference sequence). The CDR3 spells CATSITGMGSNQPQHF. DNA of the CDR3: TGTGCCACCAGCATAACGGGAATGGGTAGCAATCAGCCCCAGCATTTT.

Many counts were recorded for this clonotype. V usage is TRBV6-1 and J usage is TRBJ1-6; unclear D gene. Germline V gives CDR1 MNHNS, CDR2 SASEGT. The CDR3 sequence is 12 residues long. The ends were cut back, 6 bases at V and 7 bases at J, with 7 bases in the middle. In nucleotides, the CDR3 is TGTGCCAGCAGGATGGGGAATTCACCCCTCCACTTT. This encodes CASRMGNSPLHF.

This clonotype has ten or more counts. V is TRBV11-2 and J is TRBJ1-1; 10 bases line up with TRBD1. This CDR3 spans 13 amino acids. Germline V gives CDR1 SGHAT, CDR2 FQNNGV. Trimming cost V 5 bases and J 5 bases; bases outside gene matches: 2. CDR3 protein: CASSQGQGTEAFF. The DNA of the CDR3 is TGTGCCAGCAGCCAGGGACAGGGGACTGAAGCTTTCTTT. The full variable domain, with the rest looked up from reference TRBV11-2 and TRBJ1-1, is EAGVAQSPRYKIIEKRQSVAFWCNPISGHATLYWYQQILGQGPKLLIQFQNNGVVDDSQLPKDRFSAERLKGVDSTLKIQPAKLEDSAVYLCASSQGQGTEAFFGQGTRLTVV.